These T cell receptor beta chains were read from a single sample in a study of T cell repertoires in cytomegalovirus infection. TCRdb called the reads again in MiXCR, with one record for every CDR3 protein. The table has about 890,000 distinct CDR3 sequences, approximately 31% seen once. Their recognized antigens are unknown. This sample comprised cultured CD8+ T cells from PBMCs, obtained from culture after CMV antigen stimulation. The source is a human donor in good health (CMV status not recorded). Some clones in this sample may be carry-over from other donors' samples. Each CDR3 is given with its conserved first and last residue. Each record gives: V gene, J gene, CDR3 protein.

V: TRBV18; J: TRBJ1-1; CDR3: CASSPPGHFTEAFF
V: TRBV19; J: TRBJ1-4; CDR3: CASRGHQEKLFF
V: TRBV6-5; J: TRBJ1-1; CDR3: CASSYSMGGTEAFF
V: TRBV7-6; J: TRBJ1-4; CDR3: CASSQTGLELFF
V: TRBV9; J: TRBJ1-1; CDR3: CASSAGQGARSDTEAFF
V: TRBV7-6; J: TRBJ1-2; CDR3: CASSFRPHYGYTF
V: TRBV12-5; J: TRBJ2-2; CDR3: CASGYTGRELFF
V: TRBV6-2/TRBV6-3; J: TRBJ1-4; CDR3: CASRLRDRGEKLFF
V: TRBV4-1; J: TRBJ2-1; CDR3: CASNPKSGTGVYNEQFF
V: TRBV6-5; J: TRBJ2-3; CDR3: CASSNGLASPDTQYF
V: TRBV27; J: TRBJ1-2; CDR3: CASSPLEGPYGYTF
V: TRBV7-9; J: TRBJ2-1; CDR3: CASSLDGNSYNEQFF
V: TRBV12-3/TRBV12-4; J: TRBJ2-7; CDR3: CASSLSTEQYF
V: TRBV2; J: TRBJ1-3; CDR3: CASHFEPRGNTIYF
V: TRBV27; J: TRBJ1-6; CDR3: CASSSGQHNSPLHF
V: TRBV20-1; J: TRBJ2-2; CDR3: CSARPPLAGVAGELFF
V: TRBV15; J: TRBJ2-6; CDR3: CATSRDPSRLPFSGANVLTF
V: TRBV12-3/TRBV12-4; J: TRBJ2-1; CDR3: CASSLLAGGYYNEQFF
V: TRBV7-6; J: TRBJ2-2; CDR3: CVSSVGRNTGELFF
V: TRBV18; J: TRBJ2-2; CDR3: CASSPNGQGIFTGELFF
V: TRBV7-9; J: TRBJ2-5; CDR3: CASSSPGSETQYF
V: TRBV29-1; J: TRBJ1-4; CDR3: CSVEVREEKLFF
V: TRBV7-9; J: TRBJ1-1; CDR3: CASSLVGDRDMNTEAFF
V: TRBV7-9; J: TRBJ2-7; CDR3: CASSLGTPYEQYF
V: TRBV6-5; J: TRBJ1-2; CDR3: CASSYGGSGYTF
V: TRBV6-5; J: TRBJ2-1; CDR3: CASSYSSGNEQFF
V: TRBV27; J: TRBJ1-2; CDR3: CASSPRPIGRYGYTF
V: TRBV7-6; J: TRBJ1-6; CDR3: CASSLRAPDPAVPYNSPLHF
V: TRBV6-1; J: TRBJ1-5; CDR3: CASSEAWDRGGAQPQHF
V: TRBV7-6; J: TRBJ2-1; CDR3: CASSLVLDSYNEQFF
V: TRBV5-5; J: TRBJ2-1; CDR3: CASSSTGTKNNEQFF
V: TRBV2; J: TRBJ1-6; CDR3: CASSDNRAYNSPLHF
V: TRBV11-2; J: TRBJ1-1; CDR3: CASSRRSRDRGTEAFF
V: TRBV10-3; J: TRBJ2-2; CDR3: CAITDPLLSNTGELFF
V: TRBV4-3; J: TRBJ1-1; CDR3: CASSQDLGLGTEAFF
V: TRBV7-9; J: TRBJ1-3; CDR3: CASSPPDRETSGNTIYF
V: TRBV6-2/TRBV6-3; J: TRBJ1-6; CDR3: CASSAPPGTVDTSPLHF
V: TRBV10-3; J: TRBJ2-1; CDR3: CAISNGGLSSSYNEQFF
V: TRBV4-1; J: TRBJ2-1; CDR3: CASSQGRGGVDEQFF
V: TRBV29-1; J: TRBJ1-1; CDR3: CSVEDLGTNTEAFF
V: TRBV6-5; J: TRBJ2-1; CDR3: CASRPRQGINNEQFF
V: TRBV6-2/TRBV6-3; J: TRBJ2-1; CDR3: CASSDRDRGDNEQFF
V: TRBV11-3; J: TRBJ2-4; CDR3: CASAGSRAAKNIQYF
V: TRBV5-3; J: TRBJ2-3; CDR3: CASNSPDTQYF
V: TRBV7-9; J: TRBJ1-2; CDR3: CASSLAAMGQDGYTF
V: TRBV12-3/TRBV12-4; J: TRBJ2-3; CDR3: CASSSSSLGSTDTQYF
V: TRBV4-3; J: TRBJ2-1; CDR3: CASSQGTGPNEQFF
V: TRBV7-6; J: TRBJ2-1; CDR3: CASSLFLGGEHEQFF
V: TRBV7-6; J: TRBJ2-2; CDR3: CASSIGKSSSGELFF
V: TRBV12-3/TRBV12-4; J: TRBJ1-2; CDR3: CASTPPDNYGYTF
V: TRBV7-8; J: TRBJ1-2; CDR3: CASSLGTWDRGLANYGYTF
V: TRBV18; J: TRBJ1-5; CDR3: CASSRTQGKNQPQHF
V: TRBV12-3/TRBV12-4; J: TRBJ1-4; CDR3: CASSLPDRGSGEKLFF
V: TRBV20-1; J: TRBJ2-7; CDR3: CSASVPGGSYEQYF
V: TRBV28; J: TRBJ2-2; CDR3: CASSSGGEYGELFF
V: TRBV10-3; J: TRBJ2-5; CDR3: CAISESGRVETQYF
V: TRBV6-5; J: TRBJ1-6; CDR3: CASRFRDGDSPLHF
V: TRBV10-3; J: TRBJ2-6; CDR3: CAIRSRDGASGANVLTF
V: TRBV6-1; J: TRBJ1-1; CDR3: CASTPPGARGTEAFF